The 15 T cell receptor beta chains below all came from one sample that was sequenced in a study of T cells after yellow fever vaccination. TCRdb processed the 5' RACE reads anew with MiXCR; each CDR3 protein has one entry. Of fewer than 100,000 distinct CDR3 sequences listed, about 8.4% are singletons. Sequenced here: CD8+ T cells not binding an NS4B(214-222) dextramer, sorted from PBMCs, sampled roughly 14 days after the first yellow fever vaccination. Source of these receptors: a man aged 18 to 30 who received the YFV17D yellow fever vaccine.

The chain uses TRBV20-1 and TRBJ1-2; D gene uncertain. This CDR3 has 11 residues. V was pared by 2 bases and J by 3 bases, with 4 bases between. Germline CDR1 DFQATT, CDR2 SNEGSKA (reference sequence). CDR3 protein: CSARRDYGYTF. The DNA for the CDR3 is TGCAGTGCTAGACGAGACTATGGCTACACCTTC.

V gene TRBV7-3 combines with J gene TRBJ1-2, with D perhaps matching TRBD1 (6 bases). V dropped 5 bases and J dropped 7 bases, with 11 bases sitting between them. This CDR3 has 12 residues. CDR1 is SGHTA and CDR2 is FQGTGA in the germline V gene. DNA of the CDR3: TGTGCCAGCAGCGAGGGGGGGAGTGGCTACACCTTC. Translated: CASSEGGSGYTF.

This clonotype has at least ten counts. The chain couples TRBV27 to TRBJ2-5; D possibly uses TRBD1 or TRBD2 (5 bases each). CDR3 length: 13 amino acids. The germline gives CDR1 MNHEY, CDR2 SMNVEV (reference sequence). V was trimmed by 6 bases and J by 4 bases, leaving 12 bases between them. The DNA of the CDR3 is TGTGCCAGCAGGGGGGTTAGTGGAGAGACCCAGTACTTC. Residues: CASRGVSGETQYF.

The V and J genes are TRBV4-1 and TRBJ2-2; 12 positions match TRBD2. Germline CDR1 MGHRA, CDR2 YSYEKL. J gave up 3 bases and V 4 bases, and 3 bases lay outside the gene matches. This CDR3 has 16 amino acids. CDR3 amino acids: CASSPSGGADTGELFF. DNA of the CDR3: TGCGCCAGCAGCCCTAGCGGGGGGGCGGACACCGGGGAGCTGTTTTTT.

The chain employs TRBV12-3 or TRBV12-4 and TRBJ2-1; maybe TRBD1 (6 bases). With 5 bases removed from V and 5 bases from J, the gap between germline ends came to 16 bases. The CDR3 has 15 amino acids. CDR3 protein: CASSHINRDNNEQFF. The CDR3 DNA follows: TGTGCCAGCAGTCACATCAACAGGGACAACAATGAGCAGTTCTTC.

The chain uses TRBV4-1 and TRBJ1-4; D gene unclear. With 2 bases removed from V and 12 bases from J, the gap between germline ends came to 13 bases. The CDR3 contains 13 residues. In germline, CDR1 is MGHRA, CDR2 YSYEKL. Here the CDR3 reads CASSQNTKRELFF. The CDR3 nucleotides read TGCGCCAGCAGCCAAAACACCAAGAGGGAACTGTTTTTT.

This clonotype was found a few times. The chain joins TRBV4-3 to TRBJ1-1, with a weak D call TRBD1 (5 bases). The CDR3 length is 15 residues. V lost 2 bases, J lost 1 base, and 11 bases lay in between. Germline loops: CDR1 LGHNA, CDR2 YSLEER. CDR3 in amino acids: CASSQSFQGNTEAFF. The CDR3 coding sequence is TGCGCCAGCAGCCAATCATTCCAGGGGAACACTGAAGCTTTCTTT.

This clonotype was found many times. V gene TRBV15 combines with J gene TRBJ1-2; no clear D gene. Germline V CDR1 and CDR2: LNHNV, YYDKDF (reference sequence). The CDR3 is 14 amino acids. V lost 1 base and J lost 7, with 13 bases in between. The CDR3 sequence: CATSRGLGASGYTF. In nucleotides, the CDR3 is TGTGCCACCAGCAGAGGACTGGGAGCTAGTGGCTACACCTTC. Supplemented by reference TRBV15 and TRBJ1-2, the full variable domain reads DAMVIQNPRYQVTQFGKPVTLSCSQTLNHNVMYWYQQKSSQAPKLLFHYYDKDFNNEADTPDNFQSRRPNTSFCFLDIRSPGLGDTAMYLCATSRGLGASGYTFGSGTRLTVV.

At least ten counts were recorded for this clonotype. The J gene is TRBJ2-1, the V gene TRBV6-2 or TRBV6-3, with D hard to call. Germline assignment: CDR1 MNHEY and CDR2 SVGEGT. The V and J ends lost 7 bases and 9 bases respectively, with 16 bases between them. This CDR3 is built from 13 residues. CDR3 residues: CASTPGNRLEQFF. CDR3 DNA sequence: TGTGCCAGCACCCCTGGTAATCGTCTTGAGCAGTTCTTC.

The chain employs TRBV28 and TRBJ1-6, with D unresolved. The germline CDR1 and CDR2 sequences are MDHEN and SYDVKM. V shed 3 bases and J shed 10 bases, with 10 bases lying between them. The CDR3 sequence is 13 residues long. The CDR3 DNA is TGTGCCAGCAGTTTTTCGGTGGGGTCACCCCTCCACTTT. This translates into CASSFSVGSPLHF.

This clonotype has only a few counts. The chain employs TRBV12-5 and TRBJ2-2; 7 bases match TRBD1. The CDR3 spans 16 residues. V trimming: 3 bases; J trimming: 3 bases; junction bases outside the gene matches: 7. In germline, CDR1 is LGHNT, CDR2 FRNRAP. The DNA of the CDR3 is TGTGCTAGTGGTTTTATCGTGAGGGGGCACACCGGGGAGCTGTTTTTT. Its translation: CASGFIVRGHTGELFF.

In its sample, this clonotype was seen a few times. The chain's CDR3 is CASSQVGRSYEQYF. Here the CDR3 DNA reads TGTGCCAGCAGCCAAGTTGGGCGTTCCTACGAGCAGTACTTC. The chain joins TRBV3-1 to TRBJ2-7; no firm D call. Germline assignment: CDR1 LGHDT and CDR2 YNNKEL (reference sequence). The CDR3 extends over 14 amino acids. The V end lost 1 base, the J end lost 1 base, and 8 bases lay between the germline ends.

This clonotype was counted at least ten times. In nucleotides, the CDR3 is TGCAGCGTTGACGGGTGGGACAGGGCGGCGGATACGCAGTATTTT. It translates to CSVDGWDRAADTQYF. This chain connects TRBV29-1 to TRBJ2-3, with 9 bases lining up with TRBD1. The CDR3 runs to 15 residues. CDR1 and CDR2 from the germline V gene are SQVTM and ANQGSEA. J was trimmed by 6 bases and V by 3 bases; bases with no gene match: 10.

With regard to this clonotype: Since a much larger clone is just one base distant, this may be a read error. The V gene is TRBV4-1, the J gene TRBJ2-2, with D maybe TRBD2 (5 bases). V was pared by 0 bases and J by 9 bases, with 17 bases between. CDR1 is MGHRA and CDR2 is YSYEKL in the germline V gene. The length of the CDR3 is 16 residues. CDR3 sequence reads: CASSQEGGSWAWELFF. The DNA of the CDR3 is TGCGCCAGCAGCCAAGAAGGCGGGTCATGGGCCTGGGAGCTGTTTTTT.

About this clonotype: A much larger clone differs from this one at a single base, so this may be a read error. The chain links TRBV7-7 to TRBJ2-2; D is undetermined. This CDR3 is 13 amino acids long. CDR1 is SSHAT and CDR2 is FNYEAQ in the germline V gene (reference sequence). Trimming stripped 2 bases from V and 7 bases from J, with 8 bases between. DNA for the CDR3: TGTGCCAGCAGCTTAACTGATGACGGGGAGCTGTTTTTT. This encodes CASSLTDDGELFF.